Following are 32 T cell receptor beta chains from one sample sequenced in a study of blood T cell repertoires in COVID-19. The table came from immunoSEQ multiplex PCR; TCRdb's copy has only in-frame clones and leaves some out. The sample lists about 380,000 clones, around 85% seen once, with approximately 3.7% in the top ten. Specimen: peripheral blood. The source is a woman under 30 with acute or convalescent COVID-19.

This clone has only a few counts. This sequence joins TRBV9 and TRBJ1-5; 8 nucleotides line up with TRBD1. CDR1 is SGDLS, CDR2 YYNGEE, per germline. The CDR3 spans 13 residues. J was trimmed by 6 bases and V by 2 bases; bases with no gene match: 1. CDR3 sequence reads: CASSVTGVQPQHF. In nucleotides, the CDR3 is TGTGCCAGCAGCGTGACAGGGGTTCAGCCCCAGCATTTT.

The sample holds a few counts of this clone. The chain has TRBV5-6 and TRBJ2-7; tentatively, D is TRBD2 (6 bases). Looked up from germline, CDR1 is SGHDT and CDR2 is YYEEEE. There are 14 residues in the CDR3. Trimming left V 2 bases short and J 1 base short, with 10 bases between. CDR3 DNA sequence: TGTGCCAGCAGCTTTTGGGGGAGGTCCTACGAGCAGTACTTC. As protein: CASSFWGRSYEQYF.

The rearrangement joins TRBV28 to TRBJ1-2; 8 positions match TRBD1. CDR3 size: 17 residues. Trimming removed 3 bases from V and 6 bases from J; junction bases left unmatched: 15. Per the germline V gene, CDR1 is MDHEN and CDR2 is SYDVKM. CDR3 coding DNA: TGTGCCAGCAGTTTCATCAGGCAGGGGGCTAAGAGTGATGGCTACACCTTC. It is translated as CASSFIRQGAKSDGYTF.

The J gene is TRBJ1-2, the V gene TRBV30, with TRBD1 as a possible D gene (6 bases). The CDR3 consists of 12 residues. V was pared by 6 bases and J by 4 bases, with 12 bases between. Germline V gene lookup returns CDR1 GTSNPN and CDR2 SVGIG (reference sequence). Here the CDR3 DNA reads TGTGCCTGCTCGACAGGCTCCTATGGCTACACCTTC. It is translated as CACSTGSYGYTF.

The count of this clone is one. The V call is TRBV9, the J call TRBJ1-1, with unresolved D. The CDR3 is made up of 13 amino acids. Germline V gene lookup returns CDR1 SGDLS and CDR2 YYNGEE. V lost 3 bases, J lost 4 bases, and 10 bases lay in between. The CDR3 DNA follows: TGTGCCAGCAGCGAGAGGTCGGGCACTGAAGCTTTCTTT. This encodes CASSERSGTEAFF.

The chain recombines TRBV15 with TRBJ2-7; D is unresolved. CDR1 and CDR2 (germline): LNHNV, YYDKDF (reference sequence). The CDR3 has 14 amino acids. Between the trimmed V and J ends, which lost 0 bases and 3 bases, there was a span of 9 bases. Written as DNA, the CDR3 is TGTGCCACCAGCAGAGAAGCCTCCTTCTACGAGCAGTACTTC. Protein product: CATSREASFYEQYF.

This clone was found a few times. The V and J genes are TRBV5-1 and TRBJ1-2; perhaps TRBD1 as D (5 bases). The CDR3 covers 15 residues. Trimming shortened V by 4 bases and J by 0 bases, and 13 bases separated the two germline ends. Per germline, CDR1 SGHRS and CDR2 YFSETQ. CDR3 loop: CASSRGESSNYGYTF. CDR3 DNA sequence: TGCGCCAGCAGCCGGGGGGAGTCTTCTAACTATGGCTACACCTTC.

The rearrangement joins TRBV6-6 to TRBJ2-3; 8 bases agree with TRBD2. The CDR3 extends over 19 amino acids. Germline-derived CDR1 and CDR2 are MNHNY and SVGAGI (reference sequence). V shed 6 bases and J 4 bases; nucleotides not matched to a gene: 21. DNA for the CDR3: TGTGCCAGCAGCTCTCCGTGGATAATAGCGGGATCTTGGTCAGATACGCAGTATTTT. The encoded protein is CASSSPWIIAGSWSDTQYF.

The chain links TRBV28 to TRBJ1-2; possibly TRBD1 for D (5 bases). Germline lookup yields CDR1 MDHEN and CDR2 SYDVKM. This CDR3 is built from 13 residues. The V and J ends lost 6 bases and 4 bases respectively, with 12 bases between them. The CDR3 DNA follows: TGTGCCAGCAGCCTAGGACAAAGCTATGGCTACACCTTC. It is translated as CASSLGQSYGYTF.

The chain carries TRBV6-2 or TRBV6-3 and TRBJ2-5; no clear D. CDR1 and CDR2 from the germline V gene are MNHEY and SVGEGT. Trimming removed 5 bases at V and 5 bases at J, with 12 bases between. The length of the CDR3 is 13 residues. The CDR3 region has the DNA TGTGCCAGCAGTCGACTTCAGTGGGAGACCCAGTACTTC. Translating gives CASSRLQWETQYF.

J is TRBJ2-3 and V is TRBV7-3; 9 positions agree with TRBD2. Germline CDR1 reads SGHTA; CDR2 reads FQGTGA. Losses at the gene ends were 3 bases for V and 2 bases for J; bases not matched to a gene: 3. This CDR3 contains 15 residues. Here the CDR3 DNA reads TGTGCCAGCAGCTTTAGCGGGGGACACACAGATACGCAGTATTTT. Encoded protein: CASSFSGGHTDTQYF.

The chain combines TRBV7-8 with TRBJ1-1; 7 nucleotides match TRBD1. V dropped 4 bases and J dropped 3; count of bases not matched to a gene: 8. CDR1 and CDR2 (germline): SGHVS, FQNEAQ. The CDR3 sequence is 15 residues long. Written as DNA, the CDR3 is TGTGCCAGCAGCTCTACAGGGGTGGGGGACACTGAAGCTTTCTTT. This codes for CASSSTGVGDTEAFF.

This clone was seen just once. This chain links TRBV27 with TRBJ2-1, with D perhaps matching TRBD2 (5 bases). This CDR3 is 14 amino acids long. Trimming shortened V by 5 bases and J by 8 bases, and 16 bases separated the two germline ends. In germline, CDR1 is MNHEY, CDR2 SMNVEV (reference sequence). The CDR3 sequence: CASSPRDDRDEQFF. The CDR3 coding sequence is TGTGCCAGCAGTCCCCGGGATGATCGGGATGAGCAGTTCTTC.

The CDR3 bases are TGTGCCAGCAGTAAGCTAGCGGGAAACACCGGGGAGCTGTTTTTT. Protein product: CASSKLAGNTGELFF. V and J are TRBV6-5 and TRBJ2-2, with TRBD2 matching 9 bases. From germline, CDR1 is MNHEY and CDR2 SVGAGI. This CDR3 is 15 amino acids long. V was pared by 5 bases and J by 2 bases, with 3 bases of the junction left unmatched.

V and J are TRBV12-5 and TRBJ2-7, with 11 bases lining up with TRBD2. V gave up 9 bases and J gave up 6 bases; unmatched junction bases: 7. The CDR3 sequence is 13 residues long. Germline CDR1 LGHNT, CDR2 FRNRAP. DNA for the CDR3: TGTGCTAGCCTGACTAGCGGGACTCTCGAGCAGTACTTC. It is translated as CASLTSGTLEQYF.

The rearrangement joins TRBV7-6 to TRBJ1-5, with 12 bases fitting TRBD1. Looked up from germline, CDR1 is SGHVS and CDR2 is FNYEAQ. The CDR3 loop spans 18 amino acids. Trimming cost V 6 bases and J 6 bases; bases outside gene matches: 15. The CDR3 region is CASSSGGTGGSYGQPQHF. The DNA of the CDR3 is TGTGCCAGCAGTTCCGGCGGGACAGGGGGCTCCTATGGTCAGCCCCAGCATTTT.

This chain joins TRBV28 and TRBJ1-1; the match to TRBD1 covers 7 bases. The germline V gene has CDR1 MDHEN and CDR2 SYDVKM. This CDR3 spans 15 amino acids. With 6 bases clipped from V and 1 base from J, the junction kept 8 bases outside the gene matches. In nucleotides, the CDR3 is TGTGCCAGCAGCTCCCCGACAGGGACGAACACTGAAGCTTTCTTT. It specifies CASSSPTGTNTEAFF. The full variable domain, completed using reference TRBV28 and TRBJ1-1, is DVKVTQSSRYLVKRTGEKVFLECVQDMDHENMFWYRQDPGLGLRLIYFSYDVKMKEKGDIPEGYSVSREKKERFSLILESASTNQTSMYLCASSSPTGTNTEAFFGQGTRLTVV.

The chain combines TRBV7-2 with TRBJ2-7, with TRBD2 as a possible D gene (5 bases). Germline CDR1 and CDR2: SGHTA and FQGNSA. Trimming pared 0 bases from V and 5 bases from J, leaving 8 bases between. The CDR3 runs 13 residues. The CDR3 DNA reads TGTGCCAGCAGCTTAGCAGGGAGCAACGAGCAGTACTTC. Its protein is CASSLAGSNEQYF.

The chain recombines TRBV30 with TRBJ1-2, with 9 nucleotides matching TRBD1. Trimming cost V 2 bases and J 4 bases; bases outside gene matches: 8. This CDR3 contains 15 residues. Per the germline V gene, CDR1 is GTSNPN and CDR2 is SVGIG (reference sequence). The CDR3 DNA follows: TGTGCCTGGAGTCAAGACAGGGGGTCGGGCTATGGCTACACCTTC. Protein product: CAWSQDRGSGYGYTF. Full variable domain (rest looked up from reference TRBV30 and TRBJ1-2): SQTIHQWPATLVQPVGSPLSLECTVEGTSNPNLYWYRQAAGRGLQLLFYSVGIGQISSEVPQNLSASRPQDRQFILSSKKLLLSDSGFYLCAWSQDRGSGYGYTFGSGTRLTVV.

The chain links TRBV7-9 to TRBJ1-3, with no clear D. V was trimmed by 2 bases and J by 0 bases, leaving 11 bases between them. This CDR3 is 16 amino acids long. Germline CDR1 is SEHNR and CDR2 is FQNEAQ (reference sequence). The CDR3 DNA reads as TGTGCCAGCAGCTTACGGCAGAGGAGCTCTGGAAACACCATATATTTT. It yields the protein CASSLRQRSSGNTIYF. The whole variable domain, remainder taken from reference TRBV7-9 and TRBJ1-3, is DTGVSQNPRHKITKRGQNVTFRCDPISEHNRLYWYRQTLGQGPEFLTYFQNEAQLEKSRLLSDRFSAERPKGSFSTLEIQRTEQGDSAMYLCASSLRQRSSGNTIYFGEGSWLTVV.

The chain joins TRBV6-5 to TRBJ2-1, with TRBD1 matching over 11 bases. This CDR3 is built from 16 residues. Germline CDR1 is MNHEY and CDR2 is SVGAGI. The trim removed 2 bases at V and 5 bases at J, leaving 5 bases unmatched. CDR3 bases: TGTGCCAGCAGTTACGGGGGACAGGGGGACCACAATGAGCAGTTCTTC. It encodes CASSYGGQGDHNEQFF.

The V gene is TRBV24-1, the J gene TRBJ2-1, with 8 bases aligning to TRBD1. The CDR3 length is 13 residues. Germline values: CDR1 KGHDR, CDR2 SFDVKD. J gave up 10 bases and V 7 bases, and 8 bases lay outside the gene matches. Written as DNA, the CDR3 is TGTGCCACCAGCCCGGGACAGGTCAGGGAGCAGTTCTTC. Translated: CATSPGQVREQFF.

The chain recombines TRBV2 with TRBJ1-6, with 7 bases fitting TRBD1. Germline V CDR1 and CDR2: SNHLY, FYNNEI. Trimming took 8 bases from V and 10 from J; bases not matched to a gene: 11. There are 14 residues in the CDR3. CDR3 in amino acids: CASCRDREVSPLHF. The CDR3 DNA sequence: TGTGCCAGCTGCCGAGACAGGGAGGTATCACCCCTCCACTTT.

V and J are TRBV27 and TRBJ2-5, with 11 bases lining up with TRBD2. The ends lost 6 bases at V and 3 bases at J; junction bases unmatched: 6. CDR1 MNHEY and CDR2 SMNVEV come from the germline V gene (reference sequence). The CDR3 is 15 amino acids. The CDR3 region is CASREGTSGKETQYF. The CDR3 nucleotides read TGTGCCAGCAGGGAGGGGACTAGCGGTAAAGAGACCCAGTACTTC.

This clone showed up just once. This CDR3 reads CASSPGTGGLHNEQFF. The CDR3 coding sequence is TGCGCCAGCAGCCCCGGGACAGGGGGCTTGCACAATGAGCAGTTCTTC. The chain carries TRBV5-1 and TRBJ2-1; 12 nucleotides match TRBD1. V lost 4 bases and J lost 5; bases outside the gene matches: 7. CDR1 and CDR2 from the germline V gene are SGHRS and YFSETQ. The CDR3 totals 16 residues.

The J gene is TRBJ2-7, the V gene TRBV11-3; D might be TRBD2 (6 bases). From germline, CDR1 is SGHNT and CDR2 YENEEA. V was cut by 8 bases and J by 4 bases, with 21 bases left in between. The CDR3 consists of 15 residues. The CDR3 reads CASRPPEEGGYEQYF. CDR3 nucleotides: TGTGCCAGCCGGCCCCCGGAGGAGGGTGGGTACGAGCAGTACTTC.

V gene TRBV27 combines with J gene TRBJ1-2; TRBD1 aligns across 7 bases. CDR1 and CDR2 (germline): MNHEY, SMNVEV (reference sequence). V was clipped by 5 bases and J by 4 bases; unmatched bases: 7. The CDR3 consists of 14 residues. As DNA, the CDR3 is TGTGCCAGCAGTCCCCCGGGACAGTCCTATGGCTACACCTTC. Translation: CASSPPGQSYGYTF.

The rearrangement joins TRBV25-1 to TRBJ1-3, with D uncertain. Germline V gives CDR1 MGHDK, CDR2 SYGVNS. CDR3 length: 15 amino acids. Trimming stripped 0 bases from V and 0 bases from J, with 6 bases between. The CDR3 DNA reads TGTGCCAGCAGTGAATATCAGGCCTCTGGAAACACCATATATTTT. As protein: CASSEYQASGNTIYF.

The genes are TRBV11-1 and TRBJ2-2, with TRBD2 as a possible D gene (5 bases). This CDR3 is 14 amino acids long. Germline V CDR1 and CDR2: SGHAT, FQDESV (reference sequence). V shed 2 bases and J shed 6 bases, with 10 bases lying between them. CDR3 sequence: CASSLFYGAGELFF. The DNA for the CDR3 is TGTGCCAGCAGCTTATTTTACGGGGCCGGGGAGCTGTTTTTT.

This chain joins TRBV6-5 and TRBJ1-1, with 8 nucleotides matching TRBD1. CDR1 and CDR2 (germline): MNHEY, SVGAGI. The V segment lost 6 bases and the J segment 3 bases; nucleotides outside the gene matches: 9. This CDR3 region has 15 residues. The CDR3 DNA sequence: TGTGCCAGCAGGAAACAGGGGGAAAGGGACACTGAAGCTTTCTTT. This codes for CASRKQGERDTEAFF.

The chain couples TRBV4-2 to TRBJ1-2; D may be TRBD1 (5 bases). From germline, CDR1 is LGHNA and CDR2 YNFKEQ. CDR3 size: 15 residues. V was cut by 0 bases and J by 2 bases, with 10 bases left in between. The CDR3 bases are TGTGCCAGCAGCCAAGATCCGGGGGTAAACTATGGCTACACCTTC. Its protein is CASSQDPGVNYGYTF.

The rearrangement joins TRBV11-2 to TRBJ2-6; D not resolved. Trimming pared 0 bases from V and 3 bases from J, leaving 6 bases between. The CDR3 covers 15 residues. The V gene's germline CDR1 is SGHAT and CDR2 FQNNGV. The CDR3 sequence: CASSLENFGANVLTF. As DNA, the CDR3 is TGTGCCAGCAGCTTAGAGAACTTTGGGGCCAACGTCCTGACTTTC.